This T cell receptor beta chain was sequenced in a study of blood T cell repertoires in COVID-19. At the level of the study: In each case, the material was cDNA or gDNA derived from T cells, B-cell-depleted T cells, or PBMCs.

Sequencing used immunoSEQ multiplex PCR; TCRdb keeps in-frame clones, though not all of them. The sample consists of about 350,000 clones, about 89% of them appearing once. V was trimmed by 0 bases and J by 2 bases, leaving 9 bases between them. The CDR3 is 14 amino acids. In germline, CDR1 is GTSNPN, CDR2 SVGIG (reference sequence). The receptor's source is a woman between 45 and 65 years old with COVID-19, enrolled during active disease. The gene calls are TRBV30 and TRBJ2-3; weak D call: TRBD2 (6 bases). Material for sequencing was peripheral blood. The CDR3 sequence: CAWSVGGNTDTQYF. In nucleotides, the CDR3 is TGTGCCTGGAGTGTCGGCGGGAACACAGATACGCAGTATTTT.